These T cell receptor beta chains were read from a single sample in a study of blood T cell repertoires in COVID-19. Some clones are missing from TCRdb's copy, which holds only in-frame ones; the method was immunoSEQ multiplex PCR. The sample contains about 290,000 clones, about 89% of which appear only once. The sequencing sample was made of PBMCs or T cells enriched from blood (not recorded which). All receptors derive from a middle-aged woman who had recovered from COVID-19. Both conserved end residues are part of each CDR3.

CASSLGGTGVGYTF,TRBJ1-2,TRBV5-4
CASSSLSRGLSYNEQFF,TRBJ2-1,TRBV6-2/TRBV6-3
CASSGQPNTGELFF,TRBJ2-2,TRBV5-1
CAWLPRDRVYGYTF,TRBJ1-2,TRBV30
CASSPGQVNYGYTF,TRBJ1-2,TRBV6-2/TRBV6-3
CASSLAKDTYGYTF,TRBJ1-2,TRBV7-9
CASSPGGGDTEAFF,TRBJ1-1,TRBV18
CAWSVAGGPHEQYF,TRBJ2-7,TRBV30
CASSLSFETQYF,TRBJ2-5,TRBV7-9
CASSQAPGQYIKAFF,TRBJ1-1,TRBV4-3
CASSLRTANTEAFF,TRBJ1-1,TRBV3-1/TRBV3-2
CASSHPMGLAGGSSYNEQFF,TRBJ2-1,TRBV4-1
CASSEFPGVGQAGGYGYTF,TRBJ1-2,TRBV6-1
CASSVAPLGSGNTIYF,TRBJ1-3,TRBV9
CASSARTGQETQYF,TRBJ2-5,TRBV5-4
CASQIYREETQYF,TRBJ2-5,TRBV2
CASSQDGRQGNYQETQYF,TRBJ2-5,TRBV4-1
CASSLSGTKQFF,TRBJ2-1,TRBV7-3
CASSLRLLGGSSPLHF,TRBJ1-6,TRBV7-8
CASSERAGGPIKQYF,TRBJ2-7,TRBV6-1
CASSIPLGVAAYEQYF,TRBJ2-7,TRBV19
CASSLGHRNQPQHF,TRBJ1-5,TRBV27
CASSILQKHTEAFF,TRBJ1-1,TRBV19
CASSPLPGVNTEAFF,TRBJ1-1,TRBV18
CASSADRYTEAFF,TRBJ1-1,TRBV7-9
CAWSLARGLVAFF,TRBJ1-1,TRBV30
CASSQARGRGHIYGYTF,TRBJ1-2,TRBV3-1/TRBV3-2
CAWSVQGGSYGYTF,TRBJ1-2,TRBV30
CASIRDRDNSPLHF,TRBJ1-6,TRBV2
CASSPTEGVGYTF,TRBJ1-2,TRBV6-5
CASREAGVAFF,TRBJ1-1,TRBV12-3/TRBV12-4
CASSSKRAQVPSRQPQHF,TRBJ1-5,TRBV11-3
CASSLEGGLGNTIYF,TRBJ1-3,TRBV5-1
CASSQASGRSYNEQFF,TRBJ2-1,TRBV3-1/TRBV3-2
CASRSIVNTEAFF,TRBJ1-1,TRBV19
CASSLRETQYF,TRBJ2-5,TRBV3-1/TRBV3-2
CASSSGPGQREQFF,TRBJ2-1,TRBV6-5
CASSFDSTNPREQYF,TRBJ2-7,TRBV7-2
CASSSRGTNEKLFF,TRBJ1-4,TRBV6-5